One sample yielded the 2 T cell receptor beta chains listed below, sequenced in a study of blood T cell repertoires in COVID-19. The data were produced by immunoSEQ multiplex PCR, yet TCRdb's version contains in-frame clones alone and is incomplete. The sample records under 400,000 clones, more than 75% being singletons. Sequences were obtained from peripheral blood. The receptors come from a woman aged 30 to 39 with COVID-19, enrolled during active disease.

The V gene is TRBV18, the J gene TRBJ1-1; TRBD1 matches 7 bases. The ends lost 4 bases at V and 4 bases at J; junction bases unmatched: 3. Germline V gene data show CDR1 as KGHSH and CDR2 as LQKENI. The CDR3 runs 13 residues. The CDR3 loop is CASSLTGSTEAFF. CDR3 DNA sequence: TGTGCCAGCTCACTGACAGGGTCCACTGAAGCTTTCTTT.

The chain is built from TRBV19 and TRBJ2-7, with a possible D match to TRBD2 (6 bases). The germline V and J ends were trimmed by 3 bases and 6 bases, with 12 bases remaining between them. This CDR3 contains 13 residues. The germline CDR1 and CDR2 sequences are LNHDA and SQIVND (reference sequence). The CDR3 nucleotides read TGTGCCAGTAGTATCGGAGGGATTAGCGAGCAGTACTTC. Translating it yields CASSIGGISEQYF.